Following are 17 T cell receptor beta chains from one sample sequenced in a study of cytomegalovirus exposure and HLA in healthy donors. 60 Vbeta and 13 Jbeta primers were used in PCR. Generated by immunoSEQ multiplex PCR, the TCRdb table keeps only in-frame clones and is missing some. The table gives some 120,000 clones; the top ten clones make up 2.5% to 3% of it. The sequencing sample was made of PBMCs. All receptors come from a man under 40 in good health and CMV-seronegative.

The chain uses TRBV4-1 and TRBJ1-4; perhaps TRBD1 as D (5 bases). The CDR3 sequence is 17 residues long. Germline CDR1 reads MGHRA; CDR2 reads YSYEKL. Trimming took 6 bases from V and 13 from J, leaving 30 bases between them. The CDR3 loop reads CASSRLPAPGPGDSLFF. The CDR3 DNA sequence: TGCGCCAGCAGTCGCCTCCCCGCCCCGGGGCCGGGGGATTCACTGTTTTTT.

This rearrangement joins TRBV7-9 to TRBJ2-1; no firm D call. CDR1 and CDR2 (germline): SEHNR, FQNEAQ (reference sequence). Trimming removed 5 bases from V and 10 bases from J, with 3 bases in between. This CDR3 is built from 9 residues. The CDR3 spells CASSLEQFF. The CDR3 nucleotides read TGTGCCAGCAGCCTGGAGCAGTTCTTC.

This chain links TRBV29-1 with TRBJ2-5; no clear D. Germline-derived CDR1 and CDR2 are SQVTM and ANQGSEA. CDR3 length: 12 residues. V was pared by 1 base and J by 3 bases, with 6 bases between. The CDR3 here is CSVEGQKETQYF. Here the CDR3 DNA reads TGCAGCGTTGAAGGGCAGAAAGAGACCCAGTACTTC. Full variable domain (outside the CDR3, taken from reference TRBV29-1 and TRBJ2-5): SAVISQKPSRDICQRGTSLTIQCQVDSQVTMMFWYRQQPGQSLTLIATANQGSEATYESGFVIDKFPISRPNLTFSTLTVSNMSPEDSSIYLCSVEGQKETQYFGPGTRLLVL.

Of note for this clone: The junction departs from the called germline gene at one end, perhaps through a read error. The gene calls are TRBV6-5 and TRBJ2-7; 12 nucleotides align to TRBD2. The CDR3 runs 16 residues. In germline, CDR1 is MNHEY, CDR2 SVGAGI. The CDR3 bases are TGTGCCAGCAGTTACACGACTAGCGGGAGCTTCGACGAGCGGTACTTC. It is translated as CASSYTTSGSFDERYF.

The DNA for the CDR3 is TGCAGCGTTGAAGATCCGGGGGCGGGAGTGAATCACGAGCAGTACTTC. It encodes CSVEDPGAGVNHEQYF. The J gene is TRBJ2-7, the V gene TRBV29-1; a weak D match, TRBD2 (7 bases). Germline V gives CDR1 SQVTM, CDR2 ANQGSEA. The CDR3 is 16 residues long. V lost 0 bases and J 5 bases, leaving 20 bases between the germline ends.

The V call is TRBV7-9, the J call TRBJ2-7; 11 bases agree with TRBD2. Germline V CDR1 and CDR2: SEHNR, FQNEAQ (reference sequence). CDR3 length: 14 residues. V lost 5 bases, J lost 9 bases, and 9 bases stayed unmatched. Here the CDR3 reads CASSQTSGRSGQYF. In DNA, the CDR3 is TGTGCCAGCAGCCAAACTAGCGGGAGAAGTGGGCAGTACTTC.

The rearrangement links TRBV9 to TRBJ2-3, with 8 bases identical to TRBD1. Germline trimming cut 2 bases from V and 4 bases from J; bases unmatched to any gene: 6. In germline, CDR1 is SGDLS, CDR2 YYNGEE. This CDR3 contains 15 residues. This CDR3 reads CASSVSTGVPDTQYF. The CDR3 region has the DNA TGTGCCAGCAGCGTCTCGACAGGGGTCCCAGATACGCAGTATTTT.

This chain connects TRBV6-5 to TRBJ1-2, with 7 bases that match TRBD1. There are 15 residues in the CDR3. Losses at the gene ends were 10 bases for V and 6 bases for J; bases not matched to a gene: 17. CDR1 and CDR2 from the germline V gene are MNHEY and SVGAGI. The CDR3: CATGDREYQLNGYTF. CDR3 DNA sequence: TGTGCCACCGGGGACAGAGAATACCAGCTCAATGGCTACACCTTC.

The CDR3, as DNA: TGTGCCAGTAGACTTGGGGAGTACGAAAAACTGTTTTTT. Its translation is CASRLGEYEKLFF. The genes are TRBV19 and TRBJ1-4, with D hard to call. CDR3 length: 13 residues. V shed 6 bases and J shed 8 bases, with 13 bases lying between them. Germline V gives CDR1 LNHDA, CDR2 SQIVND (reference sequence).

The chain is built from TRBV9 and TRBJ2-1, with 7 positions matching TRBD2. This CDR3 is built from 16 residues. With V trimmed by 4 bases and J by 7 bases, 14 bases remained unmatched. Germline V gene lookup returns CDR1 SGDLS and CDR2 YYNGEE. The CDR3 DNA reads TGTGCCAGCAGCCCTACCGGGACTACCTTGAGGAATGAGCAGTTCTTC. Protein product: CASSPTGTTLRNEQFF.

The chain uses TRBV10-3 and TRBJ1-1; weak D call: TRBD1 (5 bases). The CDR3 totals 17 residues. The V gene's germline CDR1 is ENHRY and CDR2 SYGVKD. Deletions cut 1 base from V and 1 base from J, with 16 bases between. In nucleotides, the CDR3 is TGTGCCATCAGTGAGTGGGGCTGGGGCAGGGAGAACACTGAAGCTTTCTTT. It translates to CAISEWGWGRENTEAFF.

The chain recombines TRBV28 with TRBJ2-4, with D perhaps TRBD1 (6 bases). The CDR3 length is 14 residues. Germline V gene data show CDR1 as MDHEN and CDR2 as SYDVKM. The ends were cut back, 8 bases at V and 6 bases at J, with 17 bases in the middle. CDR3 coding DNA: TGTGCCAGCCAAGCTCTGGACAGCTTAAACATTCAGTACTTC. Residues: CASQALDSLNIQYF.

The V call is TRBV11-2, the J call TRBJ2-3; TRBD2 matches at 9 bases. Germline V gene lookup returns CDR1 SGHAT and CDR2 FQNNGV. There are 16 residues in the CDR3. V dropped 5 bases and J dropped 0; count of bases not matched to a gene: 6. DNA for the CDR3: TGTGCCAGCAGCGCCGTAGCGGGAGCTAGCACAGATACGCAGTATTTT. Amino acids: CASSAVAGASTDTQYF.

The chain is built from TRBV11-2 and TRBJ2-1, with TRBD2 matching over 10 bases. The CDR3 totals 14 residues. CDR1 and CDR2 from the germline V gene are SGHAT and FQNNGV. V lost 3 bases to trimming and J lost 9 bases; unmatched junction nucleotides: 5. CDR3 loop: CASSFPSGRGEQFF. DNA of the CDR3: TGTGCCAGCAGCTTTCCTAGCGGGAGAGGTGAGCAGTTCTTC.

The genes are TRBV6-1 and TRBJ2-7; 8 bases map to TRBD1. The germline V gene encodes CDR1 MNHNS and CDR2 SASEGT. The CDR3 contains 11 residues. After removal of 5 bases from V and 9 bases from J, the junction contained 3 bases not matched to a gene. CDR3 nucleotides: TGTGCCAGCAGTACAACAGGGGGGCAGTACTTC. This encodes CASSTTGGQYF.

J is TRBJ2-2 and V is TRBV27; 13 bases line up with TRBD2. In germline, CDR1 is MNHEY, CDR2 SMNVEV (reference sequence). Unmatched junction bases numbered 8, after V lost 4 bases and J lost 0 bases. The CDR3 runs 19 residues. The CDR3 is CASSSWTSGSLANTGELFF. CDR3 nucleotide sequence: TGTGCCAGCAGTTCCTGGACTAGCGGGAGCTTGGCGAACACCGGGGAGCTGTTTTTT.

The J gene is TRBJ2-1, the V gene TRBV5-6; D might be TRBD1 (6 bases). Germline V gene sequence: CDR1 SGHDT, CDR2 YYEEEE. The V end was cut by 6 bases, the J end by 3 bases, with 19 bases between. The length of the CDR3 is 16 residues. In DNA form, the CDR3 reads TGTGCCAGCACCACCGACGACAGGAGTCACTACAATGAGCAGTTCTTC. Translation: CASTTDDRSHYNEQFF.